This passage covers 29 T cell receptor beta chains from one sample sequenced in a study of T cell responses to AZD1222 COVID-19 vaccine. Some clones are missing from TCRdb's copy, which holds only in-frame ones; the method was immunoSEQ multiplex PCR. The repertoire holds over 75,000 clones, roughly nine tenths seen once, with less than 3.5% in the top ten. Source: peripheral blood, taken on day 0 of AZD1222 vaccination. The receptors derive from an adult in good health.

The rearrangement joins TRBV6-5 to TRBJ1-3; possible D gene TRBD1, 5 bases. Germline V lookup: CDR1 MNHEY, CDR2 SVGAGI. V gave up 2 bases and J gave up 4 bases, with 12 bases separating them. The CDR3 covers 15 residues. Here the CDR3 DNA reads TGTGCCAGCAGTTACGCTTCAGGGTCCGGAAACACCATATATTTT. Translated: CASSYASGSGNTIYF.

V and J are TRBV7-6 and TRBJ1-4; D uncertain. V lost 1 base to trimming and J lost 5 bases, with 14 bases between them. In germline, CDR1 is SGHVS, CDR2 FNYEAQ. This CDR3 contains 16 residues. CDR3 in amino acids: CASSLGAVSRNEKLFF. CDR3 in DNA: TGTGCCAGCAGCTTAGGGGCAGTAAGCAGGAATGAAAAACTGTTTTTT.

The gene calls are TRBV27 and TRBJ2-1; 13 bases are a match to TRBD2. V lost 6 bases and J lost 7; bases outside the gene matches: 6. Germline V gives CDR1 MNHEY, CDR2 SMNVEV (reference sequence). The CDR3 contains 15 residues. The CDR3 nucleotides are TGTGCCAGCAGCTCCGGACTAGCGGGAGAAAATGAGCAGTTCTTC. It is translated as CASSSGLAGENEQFF.

Only one count was recorded for this clone. The chain couples TRBV28 to TRBJ1-4; the D is unclear. CDR1 is MDHEN and CDR2 is SYDVKM in the germline V gene. CDR3 size: 14 residues. V was cut by 5 bases and J by 4 bases, with 11 bases left in between. DNA for the CDR3: TGTGCCAGCAGTCTCCGAAGCATTAATGAAAAACTGTTTTTT. Amino acids: CASSLRSINEKLFF.

This chain links TRBV5-6 with TRBJ1-1; unclear D gene. V was trimmed by 5 bases and J by 1 base, leaving 12 bases between them. This CDR3 contains 14 residues. Germline V gene sequence: CDR1 SGHDT, CDR2 YYEEEE. The CDR3 nucleotides are TGTGCCAGCAGTCTCGAAGGCTCGAACACTGAAGCTTTCTTT. Protein product: CASSLEGSNTEAFF.

The J gene is TRBJ1-1, the V gene TRBV12-3 or TRBV12-4, with a tentative D call TRBD1 (5 bases). Trimming removed 5 bases at V and 5 bases at J, with 12 bases between. This CDR3 contains 13 residues. The CDR3 here is CASSNTGGTEAFF. For the CDR3, the DNA is TGTGCCAGCAGTAACACAGGTGGAACTGAAGCTTTCTTT.

The chain couples TRBV5-1 to TRBJ2-2; D not certain. The CDR3 runs to 15 residues. The V end was cut by 5 bases, the J end by 4 bases, with 15 bases between. Germline values: CDR1 SGHRS, CDR2 YFSETQ. CDR3 residues: CASRWLEEGTGELFF. In DNA, the CDR3 is TGCGCCAGCAGATGGTTAGAGGAAGGCACCGGGGAGCTGTTTTTT.

The chain couples TRBV6-5 to TRBJ1-6; D remains unclear. Trimming removed 5 bases from V and 13 bases from J, with 12 bases in between. CDR1 is MNHEY and CDR2 is SVGAGI in the germline V gene. This CDR3 contains 12 residues. The CDR3 DNA follows: TGTGCCAGCAGTCTCCGGCTATCGCCCCTCCACTTT. The encoded protein is CASSLRLSPLHF.

The sample holds one count of this clone. V and J are TRBV23-1 and TRBJ2-2; tentatively, D is TRBD1 or TRBD2 (6 bases each). TRBV23-1 is filed as an ORF, its function uncertain. The CDR3 extends over 14 amino acids. Trimming stripped 8 bases from V and 0 bases from J, with 10 bases between. CDR3 nucleotide sequence: TGCGCCAGCGGGGGGACATCGAACACCGGGGAGCTGTTTTTT. Its protein product is CASGGTSNTGELFF.

This sequence joins TRBV24-1 and TRBJ2-5; D is uncertain. This CDR3 comprises 13 residues. V lost 4 bases, J lost 5 bases, and 10 bases lay in between. Germline CDR1 is KGHDR and CDR2 is SFDVKD. The CDR3, as DNA: TGTGCCACCAGTGACAGTAACGAGGAGACCCAGTACTTC. Amino acids: CATSDSNEETQYF.

The gene calls are TRBV29-1 and TRBJ1-5; TRBD1 matches at 11 bases. V was clipped by 4 bases and J by 3 bases; unmatched bases: 8. This CDR3 region has 16 residues. Germline lookup yields CDR1 SQVTM and CDR2 ANQGSEA. The CDR3 loop is CSVGFGDRGINQPQHF. The CDR3 DNA reads TGCAGCGTTGGGTTCGGGGACAGGGGGATCAATCAGCCCCAGCATTTT.

The chain combines TRBV2 with TRBJ2-1, with D uncertain. CDR1 SNHLY and CDR2 FYNNEI come from the germline V gene. The length of the CDR3 is 13 residues. Trimming stripped 6 bases from V and 2 bases from J, with 8 bases between. The CDR3 reads CASRNRAYNEQFF. In DNA form, the CDR3 reads TGTGCCAGCAGGAACCGGGCCTACAATGAGCAGTTCTTC. Based on the CDR3 plus reference TRBV2 and TRBJ2-1, the full variable domain is EPEVTQTPSHQVTQMGQEVILRCVPISNHLYFYWYRQILGQKVEFLVSFYNNEISEKSEIFDDQFSVERPDGSNFTLKIRSTKLEDSAMYFCASRNRAYNEQFFGPGTRLTVL.

The J gene is TRBJ2-7, the V gene TRBV27; TRBD2 matches 10 bases. CDR3 length: 17 amino acids. The trim removed 5 bases at V and 1 base at J, leaving 11 bases unmatched. Per the germline V gene, CDR1 is MNHEY and CDR2 is SMNVEV (reference sequence). The DNA for the CDR3 is TGTGCCAGCAGTACGTTATGGGCTAGCGGGGGATCCTACGAGCAGTACTTC. It yields the protein CASSTLWASGGSYEQYF.

The count of this clone is one. This sequence joins TRBV7-2 and TRBJ2-5; TRBD2 matches at 12 bases. Germline V gene data show CDR1 as SGHTA and CDR2 as FQGNSA. The J segment lost 5 bases and the V segment lost 1 base, leaving 8 bases of the junction unmatched. The CDR3 has 17 residues. The CDR3: CASSLELASGRVETQYF. The CDR3 DNA reads as TGTGCCAGCAGCTTAGAACTGGCTAGCGGGAGGGTTGAGACCCAGTACTTC.

The chain joins TRBV11-1 to TRBJ2-5; no firm D call. CDR1 SGHAT and CDR2 FQDESV come from the germline V gene (reference sequence). V lost 5 bases and J lost 0, with 10 bases in between. The CDR3 length is 14 residues. The CDR3 region has the DNA TGTGCCAGCAGCCAGACCGGACACCAAGAGACCCAGTACTTC. Amino acid sequence: CASSQTGHQETQYF.

The chain is built from TRBV6-5 and TRBJ1-2, with D possibly matching TRBD1 (5 bases). Looked up from germline, CDR1 is MNHEY and CDR2 is SVGAGI. V lost 2 bases to trimming and J lost 8 bases, with 12 bases between them. CDR3 length: 13 amino acids. CDR3 nucleotides: TGTGCCAGCAGTTACGGCAGGGATAGCGGCTACACCTTC. This encodes CASSYGRDSGYTF.

This chain connects TRBV5-1 to TRBJ2-1; D is ambiguous. This CDR3 region has 14 residues. Germline V gene sequence: CDR1 SGHRS, CDR2 YFSETQ. The V end lost 4 bases, the J end lost 1 base, and 9 bases lay between the germline ends. CDR3 amino acids: CASSRRDSYNEQFF. Written as DNA, the CDR3 is TGCGCCAGCAGCCGTAGGGATTCCTACAATGAGCAGTTCTTC.

The rearrangement links TRBV7-9 to TRBJ1-1, with 10 bases matching TRBD1. Germline loops: CDR1 SEHNR, CDR2 FQNEAQ (reference sequence). V trimming: 5 bases; J trimming: 1 base; junction bases outside the gene matches: 4. CDR3 length equals 15 residues. The DNA of the CDR3 is TGTGCCAGCAGCCCCCGGACAGGGGGGAACACTGAAGCTTTCTTT. This sequence encodes CASSPRTGGNTEAFF.

The CDR3 nucleotides are TGCGCCAGCAGCCTTACGACAGGGGTTAAGGGCTACACCTTC. Its protein is CASSLTTGVKGYTF. This chain links TRBV5-1 with TRBJ1-2; 8 bases are a match to TRBD1. This CDR3 spans 14 amino acids. Germline V lookup: CDR1 SGHRS, CDR2 YFSETQ. J was trimmed by 8 bases and V by 4 bases; bases with no gene match: 10.

The chain uses TRBV9 and TRBJ1-4, with TRBD1 matching 7 bases. V gave up 1 base and J gave up 4 bases; unmatched junction bases: 4. CDR1 is SGDLS and CDR2 is YYNGEE in the germline V gene. The CDR3 sequence is 15 residues long. CDR3 sequence (DNA): TGTGCCAGCAGCGTACAGGGACAGAATAATGAAAAACTGTTTTTT. Translation: CASSVQGQNNEKLFF.

The rearrangement links TRBV11-2 to TRBJ2-5, with D perhaps TRBD2 (5 bases). Trimming pared 3 bases from V and 4 bases from J, leaving 12 bases between. This CDR3 spans 14 amino acids. The germline V gene encodes CDR1 SGHAT and CDR2 FQNNGV. In nucleotides, the CDR3 is TGTGCCAGCAGCTTGCCTGGGAGAGGAGAGACCCAGTACTTC. It translates to CASSLPGRGETQYF.

V and J are TRBV6-1 and TRBJ1-2; D is possibly TRBD1 (5 bases). Germline values: CDR1 MNHNS, CDR2 SASEGT. V lost 3 bases to trimming and J lost 3 bases, with 14 bases between them. This CDR3 comprises 15 residues. CDR3 sequence reads: CASSERGDFYYGYTF. CDR3 DNA: TGTGCCAGCAGTGAGCGGGGGGATTTCTACTATGGCTACACCTTC.

V is TRBV19 and J is TRBJ1-1, with D maybe TRBD1 (5 bases). Germline-derived CDR1 and CDR2 are LNHDA and SQIVND (reference sequence). Trimming cost V 9 bases and J 5 bases, with 22 bases left between them. The CDR3 has 15 amino acids. This CDR3 is CASQDPRGVRTEAFF. Written as DNA, the CDR3 is TGTGCCAGCCAAGACCCTCGGGGGGTTAGAACTGAAGCTTTCTTT.

J is TRBJ1-1 and V is TRBV13; D not resolved. Germline V gene lookup returns CDR1 PRHDT and CDR2 FYEKMQ (reference sequence). The germline V and J ends were trimmed by 0 bases and 4 bases, with 9 bases remaining between them. The CDR3 runs to 14 residues. CDR3 region: CASSLGFKGTEAFF. The CDR3 DNA follows: TGTGCCAGCAGCTTAGGATTTAAGGGCACTGAAGCTTTCTTT.

V gene TRBV19 combines with J gene TRBJ2-1; D may be TRBD1 (5 bases). This CDR3 is 13 amino acids long. V gave up 7 bases and J gave up 9 bases, with 16 bases separating them. In germline, CDR1 is LNHDA, CDR2 SQIVND (reference sequence). The CDR3 coding sequence is TGTGCCAGTACCATAAGGGGAACCGCTGAGCAGTTCTTC. It specifies CASTIRGTAEQFF. The full variable domain, rest sourced from reference TRBV19 and TRBJ2-1, is DGGITQSPKYLFRKEGQNVTLSCEQNLNHDAMYWYRQDPGQGLRLIYYSQIVNDFQKGDIAEGYSVSREKKESFPLTVTSAQKNPTAFYLCASTIRGTAEQFFGPGTRLTVL.

V is TRBV13 and J is TRBJ2-3; D is uncertain. The germline V gene has CDR1 PRHDT and CDR2 FYEKMQ (reference sequence). The CDR3 totals 14 residues. V was clipped by 5 bases and J by 4 bases, with 13 bases between them. The CDR3 DNA follows: TGTGCCAGCAGCAGAGCACCAAAGCCAGATACGCAGTATTTT. Translated, it gives CASSRAPKPDTQYF. The whole variable domain, filled in from reference TRBV13 and TRBJ2-3, reads AAGVIQSPRHLIKEKRETATLKCYPIPRHDTVYWYQQGPGQDPQFLISFYEKMQSDKGSIPDRFSAQQFSDYHSELNMSSLELGDSALYFCASSRAPKPDTQYFGPGTRLTVL.

This clone was detected once. The rearrangement uses TRBV28 and TRBJ1-1, with D possibly TRBD1 on 5 matching bases. The ends were cut back, 2 bases at V and 7 bases at J, with 14 bases in the middle. Germline lookup yields CDR1 MDHEN and CDR2 SYDVKM. This CDR3 has 14 residues. CDR3 sequence reads: CASSLVGGGFEAFF. CDR3 coding DNA: TGTGCCAGCAGTTTAGTTGGTGGGGGGTTTGAAGCTTTCTTT.

The genes are TRBV27 and TRBJ2-7; 8 bases map to TRBD1. Germline V lookup: CDR1 MNHEY, CDR2 SMNVEV (reference sequence). After removal of 6 bases from V and 5 bases from J, the junction contained 9 bases not matched to a gene. This CDR3 is built from 14 residues. CDR3 in amino acids: CASRPWTGHDEQYF. CDR3 bases: TGTGCCAGCAGACCCTGGACAGGGCACGACGAGCAGTACTTC.

This clone was seen a single time. The chain links TRBV28 to TRBJ2-5; D is unclear. CDR3 size: 13 residues. V dropped 5 bases and J dropped 5 bases, with 12 bases sitting between them. The germline V gene has CDR1 MDHEN and CDR2 SYDVKM. CDR3 sequence reads: CASSQPPEETQYF. For the CDR3, the DNA is TGTGCCAGCAGTCAACCGCCCGAGGAGACCCAGTACTTC.